This T cell receptor (beta chain) originates from a study of vaccination and CD4 T cells after COVID-19. Findings and limits, study-wide: Among reactive clones from convalescent patients, a median about 83% appeared only post-vaccination.

This clonotype was picked up a small number of times. The antigen remains unidentified. With the Oncomine TCR Beta short-read assay, DNA from cultured CD4+ T cells was sequenced. TCRdb fed the PCR reads into MiXCR, producing one record per CDR3 protein. The table records around 14,000 distinct CDR3 sequences, about 53% of them present only once. As for treatment: roughly ten-day PBMC culture with coronavirus spike peptide pools or control peptides (ViraFEST assay). In this cohort, PCR tests turned positive between March and December 2020, predating US Alpha, Beta and Delta variants. PBMCs were cultured at around 1.8 million per well with 8 to 10 IU/ml IL-2 and around 10 ug/ml peptide pools. The length of the CDR3 is 15 residues. CDR1 and CDR2 from the germline V gene are DFQATT and SNEGSKA (reference sequence). The V segment lost 2 bases and the J segment 8 bases; nucleotides outside the gene matches: 14.

The material sequenced was CD4+ T cells from blood, cultured in vitro, taken before SARS-CoV-2 vaccination. The J gene is TRBJ1-2, the V gene TRBV20-1, with TRBD1 matching over 7 bases. This TCR was recovered from a human donor who had recovered from COVID-19. The CDR3 DNA reads as TGCAGTGCTAGACACCTAGCTCACAGGGGAGGCGGCTACACCTTC. It yields the protein CSARHLAHRGGGYTF.